The 22 T cell receptor beta chains given below trace back to one sample, sequenced in a study of T-cell reconstitution after alpha-beta-depleted transplantation in children. Preparing the TCRbeta library involved the use of unique molecular identifiers. TCRdb re-called the PCR reads through MiXCR, storing one row per CDR3 protein. The table records about 98,000 distinct CDR3 sequences, less than 25% of them present only once. Source: PBMCs, taken before TCRalphabeta/CD19-depleted stem cell transplant. These receptors originate from a boy aged 2 to 9 with acute lymphoblastic leukemia, due to receive a stem cell transplant.

The chain couples TRBV30 to TRBJ2-2, with a weak D call TRBD1 (5 bases). CDR1 and CDR2 (germline): GTSNPN, SVGIG (reference sequence). The CDR3 runs to 14 residues. V was pared by 2 bases and J by 8 bases, with 15 bases between. CDR3 nucleotides: TGTGCCTGGAGTCAGTGGGGCGCGACGGGGGAGCTGTTTTTT. Translated: CAWSQWGATGELFF.

The chain carries TRBV3-1 and TRBJ2-7, with D unclear. The germline CDR1 and CDR2 sequences are LGHDT and YNNKEL (reference sequence). The V gene lost 0 bases and the J gene lost 2 bases, with 5 bases spanning the gap. The CDR3 length is 13 residues. The chain's CDR3 is CASSQELTYEQYF. CDR3 in DNA: TGTGCCAGCAGCCAAGAACTCACCTACGAGCAGTACTTC.

This clonotype was recorded only once. The chain is built from TRBV20-1 and TRBJ2-1, with TRBD2 identical over 13 bases. The V gene's germline CDR1 is DFQATT and CDR2 SNEGSKA (reference sequence). The length of the CDR3 is 14 residues. Trimming took 5 bases from V and 7 from J; bases not matched to a gene: 5. The CDR3 protein is CSARGTSGVNEQFF. DNA for the CDR3: TGCAGTGCTCGGGGGACTAGCGGGGTAAATGAGCAGTTCTTC.

The V call is TRBV14, the J call TRBJ1-1; D might be TRBD1 (6 bases). The V gene lost 4 bases and the J gene lost 2 bases, with 14 bases spanning the gap. From germline, CDR1 is SGHDN and CDR2 FVKESK. CDR3 length equals 15 residues. The CDR3 is CASSPLLGGNTEAFF. The CDR3 DNA is TGTGCCAGCAGCCCCCTGCTAGGGGGTAACACTGAAGCTTTCTTT.

The genes are TRBV9 and TRBJ2-2, with D possibly matching TRBD1 (6 bases). CDR3 size: 17 residues. V lost 0 bases to trimming and J lost 5 bases, with 17 bases between them. Germline CDR1 is SGDLS and CDR2 is YYNGEE. The CDR3 region has the DNA TGTGCCAGCAGCGTAGCTTCGGTCAGGGGCTGGACCGGGGAGCTGTTTTTT. Its translation is CASSVASVRGWTGELFF.

This clonotype has a single count. The chain carries TRBV30 and TRBJ2-5; D not resolved. V was cut by 3 bases and J by 4 bases, with 6 bases left in between. The CDR3 totals 11 residues. Germline V gene lookup returns CDR1 GTSNPN and CDR2 SVGIG (reference sequence). The chain's CDR3 is CAWSLGETQYF. The DNA for the CDR3 is TGTGCCTGGAGCTTGGGAGAGACCCAGTACTTC.

This clonotype appeared a few times. The chain employs TRBV12-3 or TRBV12-4 and TRBJ1-6; D not certain. This CDR3 region has 13 residues. Trimming removed 10 bases at V and 6 bases at J, with 13 bases between. The chain's CDR3 is CATSQRSNSPLHF. The CDR3 DNA reads as TGTGCCACCTCCCAGCGCTCTAATTCACCCCTCCACTTT.

This clonotype was seen more than once but under ten times. The genes are TRBV9 and TRBJ2-1; 7 bases match TRBD1. J was trimmed by 7 bases and V by 1 base; bases with no gene match: 11. This CDR3 contains 16 residues. Germline lookup yields CDR1 SGDLS and CDR2 YYNGEE. For the CDR3, the DNA is TGTGCCAGCAGCGTAATTACAGGGGCCTCTGGGAATGAGCAGTTCTTC. Residues: CASSVITGASGNEQFF. Complete variable domain (other parts from reference TRBV9 and TRBJ2-1): DSGVTQTPKHLITATGQRVTLRCSPRSGDLSVYWYQQSLDQGLQFLIQYYNGEERAKGNILERFSAQQFPDLHSELNLSSLELGDSALYFCASSVITGASGNEQFFGPGTRLTVL.

This clonotype was found a few times. The chain has TRBV3-1 and TRBJ2-2, with 7 nucleotides matching TRBD1. This CDR3 comprises 15 residues. Germline V CDR1 and CDR2: LGHDT, YNNKEL (reference sequence). The trim removed 5 bases at V and 6 bases at J, leaving 9 bases unmatched. The CDR3 region has the DNA TGTGCCAGCAGCATACGACAGGGCAGATCCGGGGAGCTGTTTTTT. Protein: CASSIRQGRSGELFF. Based on the CDR3 plus reference TRBV3-1 and TRBJ2-2, the full variable domain is DTAVSQTPKYLVTQMGNDKSIKCEQNLGHDTMYWYKQDSKKFLKIMFSYNNKELIINETVPNRFSPKSPDKAHLNLHINSLELGDSAVYFCASSIRQGRSGELFFGEGSRLTVL.

Only a few counts were recorded for this clonotype. V is TRBV3-1 and J is TRBJ2-2; no clear D. Germline V gene sequence: CDR1 LGHDT, CDR2 YNNKEL (reference sequence). The CDR3 length is 13 residues. V was pared by 1 base and J by 6 bases, with 6 bases between. CDR3 in amino acids: CASSQVGSGELFF. CDR3 nucleotides: TGTGCCAGCAGCCAAGTTGGTTCCGGGGAGCTGTTTTTT.

The chain employs TRBV20-1 and TRBJ2-7; tentative D call: TRBD2 (5 bases). Germline V gene data show CDR1 as DFQATT and CDR2 as SNEGSKA (reference sequence). This CDR3 contains 14 residues. V was pared by 0 bases and J by 1 base, with 10 bases between. The CDR3 sequence is CSARDGGGSYEQYF. The CDR3 region has the DNA TGCAGTGCTAGAGATGGCGGAGGTTCCTACGAGCAGTACTTC.

The J gene is TRBJ2-7, the V gene TRBV20-1, with 7 positions matching TRBD2. Per germline, CDR1 DFQATT and CDR2 SNEGSKA (reference sequence). Losses at the gene ends were 5 bases for V and 3 bases for J; bases not matched to a gene: 4. The CDR3 is 12 amino acids. The CDR3 loop reads CSAGGVLYEQYF. DNA for the CDR3: TGCAGTGCTGGGGGGGTACTCTACGAGCAGTACTTC.

This clonotype was observed a handful of times. The chain carries TRBV20-1 and TRBJ2-1; D may be TRBD1 or TRBD2 (5 bases each). The V end was cut by 6 bases, the J end by 5 bases, with 23 bases between. The CDR3 is 16 amino acids. The V gene's germline CDR1 is DFQATT and CDR2 SNEGSKA (reference sequence). The DNA of the CDR3 is TGCAGTGCCGAGGGGTTCGAAGCGGAAGGCCACAATGAGCAGTTCTTC. This codes for CSAEGFEAEGHNEQFF.

The chain uses TRBV24-1 and TRBJ2-1, with no clear D. CDR1 is KGHDR, CDR2 SFDVKD, per germline. The CDR3 length is 13 residues. Trimming removed 2 bases from V and 8 bases from J, with 9 bases in between. The chain's CDR3 is CATSDYLFDEQFF. CDR3 in DNA: TGTGCCACCAGTGATTACCTTTTCGATGAGCAGTTCTTC.

J is TRBJ2-1 and V is TRBV29-1, with D perhaps TRBD2 (5 bases). The CDR3 sequence is 14 residues long. The V gene's germline CDR1 is SQVTM and CDR2 ANQGSEA. V was pared by 5 bases and J by 4 bases, with 15 bases between. The CDR3 DNA is TGCAGCGTTCAACACGAGGACTGGTACAATGAGCAGTTCTTC. Translation: CSVQHEDWYNEQFF.

The chain employs TRBV20-1 and TRBJ2-1; the D is unclear. V lost 6 bases and J 9 bases, leaving 21 bases between the germline ends. This CDR3 is built from 14 residues. CDR1 is DFQATT and CDR2 is SNEGSKA in the germline V gene (reference sequence). CDR3 region: CSAPAGGRRGEQFF. CDR3 DNA: TGCAGTGCGCCAGCAGGCGGCCGCCGTGGTGAGCAGTTCTTC.

This clonotype has a handful of counts. V is TRBV6-1 and J is TRBJ2-3; 16 bases line up with TRBD2. V gave up 1 base and J gave up 4 bases; unmatched junction bases: 11. The germline V gene encodes CDR1 MNHNS and CDR2 SASEGT. This CDR3 spans 20 amino acids. In nucleotides, the CDR3 is TGTGCCAGCAGTGAAGAGTTGGGGGGGACTAGCGGGAGGGCCTCAGATACGCAGTATTTT. This sequence encodes CASSEELGGTSGRASDTQYF.

This clonotype was detected only a few times. V gene TRBV12-3 or TRBV12-4 combines with J gene TRBJ1-2, with 8 bases aligning to TRBD1. V lost 7 bases to trimming and J lost 4 bases; unmatched junction nucleotides: 8. The CDR3 sequence is 14 residues long. Here the CDR3 DNA reads TGTGCCAGCACCCCAGGGACAGGCGGCTATGGCTACACCTTC. Encoded protein: CASTPGTGGYGYTF.

A note on this clonotype: A much larger clonotype is one base distant, so this may be a read error. V and J are TRBV4-3 and TRBJ2-1, with 15 bases that match TRBD2. The V gene's germline CDR1 is LGHNA and CDR2 YSLEER. This CDR3 region has 18 residues. CDR3 nucleotides: TGCGCCGGCAGCTCGGGACTAGCGGGGGGAAGCTCCTACAATGAGCAGTTCTTC. As protein: CAGSSGLAGGSSYNEQFF.

This clonotype was observed a handful of times. This sequence joins TRBV28 and TRBJ2-1; D is possibly TRBD1 (6 bases). This CDR3 region has 13 residues. Trimming stripped 5 bases from V and 7 bases from J, with 12 bases between. The germline V gene encodes CDR1 MDHEN and CDR2 SYDVKM. CDR3 in DNA: TGTGCCAGCAGTCCCCCAGGGGTAAATGAGCAGTTCTTC. Amino acid sequence: CASSPPGVNEQFF.

In its sample, this clonotype was seen a few times. The rearrangement uses TRBV7-8 and TRBJ1-4; perhaps TRBD1 as D (5 bases). In germline, CDR1 is SGHVS, CDR2 FQNEAQ. The ends were cut back, 5 bases at V and 0 bases at J, with 16 bases in the middle. The CDR3 length is 17 residues. CDR3 sequence reads: CASSPNRDGATNEKLFF. In DNA form, the CDR3 reads TGTGCCAGCAGCCCAAACCGGGACGGAGCAACTAATGAAAAACTGTTTTTT.

The sample holds a few counts of this clonotype. The chain has TRBV5-1 and TRBJ2-1; D might be TRBD2 (6 bases). The V and J ends lost 0 bases and 9 bases respectively, with 16 bases between them. CDR1 is SGHRS, CDR2 YFSETQ, per germline. The CDR3 spans 15 residues. CDR3 residues: CASSLGGGAVSEQFF. CDR3 nucleotide sequence: TGCGCCAGCAGCTTGGGTGGAGGGGCCGTCAGTGAGCAGTTCTTC.